This TCR beta chain was profiled in a study of blood T cell repertoires in COVID-19. V lost 2 bases, J lost 6 bases, and 6 bases stayed unmatched. This CDR3 has 15 residues. CDR1 is MNHNY, CDR2 SVGAGI, per germline (reference sequence). This table comes from immunoSEQ multiplex PCR, and its TCRdb copy is limited to in-frame clones, with some not included. The repertoire includes some 19,000 clones, more than 85% of them detected once, and about a sixth sits in the top ten. This clonotype originated in a man in his sixties or seventies with acute or convalescent COVID-19. Sequenced material: peripheral blood. The rearrangement links TRBV6-6 to TRBJ1-1, with TRBD1 matching over 10 bases. CDR3 DNA: TGTGCCAGCAGTTACCCGGGACAGGGGTCGGCTGAAGCTTTCTTT. It encodes CASSYPGQGSAEAFF.